This TCR beta chain was identified during a study of T cells in Graves' hyperthyroidism and ophthalmopathy. The CDR3 is 14 residues long. V gave up 5 bases and J gave up 2 bases, with 12 bases separating them. CDR1 and CDR2 from the germline V gene are MNHNS and SASEGT. Amplification yielded TCR beta CDR3 regions, with RNA transcripts as the source. Initially, a first-round RT-PCR of the TCR CDR3 employed the HTBI primer set. One entry per CDR3 protein results from TCRdb running MiXCR on the multiplex PCR reads. The sample consists of hundreds of thousands of distinct CDR3 sequences, roughly 15% of them appearing once. This clonotype was observed at least ten times.

This sequence originates from a woman aged 50 to 65 with Graves' ophthalmopathy. V gene TRBV6-1 combines with J gene TRBJ2-5; D call uncertain. Input material: blood. CDR3 loop: CASSPSLLQETQYF. DNA of the CDR3: TGTGCCAGCAGTCCTTCTCTCCTTCAAGAGACCCAGTACTTC.